This record looks at one T cell receptor beta chain sequence and its context. Antigen: not known. This CDR3 is 15 amino acids long. The germline V gene has CDR1 LGHNT and CDR2 FRNRAP. The V gene end was trimmed by 0 bases and the J gene end by 4 bases; junction bases not matched to a gene: 5. Depths of 1 in 200,000 to 1 in 1 million T cells were the sequencing target. The repertoire was sequenced with immunoSEQ multiplex PCR; TCRdb's copy has only in-frame clones and lacks some. The sample comprises over 120,000 clones, about 84% of which are singletons, and approximately 7.6% rests with the top ten. The sample belongs to a study of cytotoxic CD8 clonotypes in ibrutinib-treated CLL. Study details: Patients attained about 24 partial and 2 complete responses; at median around 63 months, approximately 15 remained remitted while around twelve progressed.

Study-wide results and limits: Clonality, elevated at ibrutinib response, dropped back toward baseline at progression. Collection times varied between progressing and sustained-remission patients.

This clonotype was sampled from a human donor with chronic lymphocytic leukemia. The sample was PBMCs, taken after 36 months of ibrutinib treatment. The gene calls are TRBV12-5 and TRBJ1-2; 7 nucleotides align to TRBD1. In nucleotides, the CDR3 is TGTGCTAGTGGTTTGGTACAGGGGTCCCTCTATGGCTACACCTTC. Amino acids: CASGLVQGSLYGYTF.